Below, 10 T cell receptor beta chains from the same sample are listed, as sequenced in a study of neurological immune-mediated disorders. TCRdb called the 5' RACE reads again in MiXCR, with one record for every CDR3 protein. Of fewer than 65,000 distinct CDR3 sequences in the sample, 10% were seen once. Sequencing input: PBMCs. Every receptor here comes from a man between 65 and 85 years old with HTLV-1-associated myelopathy (HAM/TSP).

This clonotype has at least ten counts. The gene calls are TRBV10-3 and TRBJ2-1, with D unresolved. Trimming cost V 9 bases and J 0 bases, with 9 bases left between them. Germline lookup yields CDR1 ENHRY and CDR2 SYGVKD. The CDR3 has 13 amino acids. The CDR3 spells CAISWSSYNEQFF. The CDR3 DNA sequence: TGTGCCATTAGTTGGTCCTCCTACAATGAGCAGTTCTTC.

This rearrangement joins TRBV5-1 to TRBJ2-2; D ambiguous. Germline CDR1 is SGHRS and CDR2 is YFSETQ. CDR3 length equals 14 residues. V was pared by 3 bases and J by 0 bases, with 6 bases between. CDR3 bases: TGCGCCAGCAGCTCGACTGCGAACACCGGGGAGCTGTTTTTT. It specifies CASSSTANTGELFF.

The rearrangement links TRBV7-7 to TRBJ2-2; either TRBD1 or TRBD2 may supply D (5 bases each). The length of the CDR3 is 16 residues. Germline assignment: CDR1 SSHAT and CDR2 FNYEAQ (reference sequence). Trimming stripped 5 bases from V and 2 bases from J, with 15 bases between. This CDR3 reads CASSPAGTLNTGELFF. DNA of the CDR3: TGTGCCAGCAGCCCCGCAGGGACCCTTAACACCGGGGAGCTGTTTTTT.

This clonotype was observed many times. CDR3 in DNA: TGTGCCAGCAGCCCAACCCGCCCCAGGGGGCGATCCTACGAGCAGTACTTC. Its protein product is CASSPTRPRGRSYEQYF. The genes are TRBV6-5 and TRBJ2-7, with 8 nucleotides matching TRBD1. This CDR3 is 17 amino acids long. V was pared by 6 bases and J by 1 base, with 14 bases of the junction left unmatched. CDR1 MNHEY and CDR2 SVGAGI come from the germline V gene.

This clonotype was observed at least ten times. The chain links TRBV24-1 to TRBJ2-5; D unclear. Germline V CDR1 and CDR2: KGHDR, SFDVKD. Trimming removed 7 bases from V and 4 bases from J, with 12 bases in between. The CDR3 is 13 amino acids. CDR3 region: CATSQDIPETQYF. DNA of the CDR3: TGTGCCACCAGCCAAGATATCCCAGAGACCCAGTACTTC.

This clonotype was picked up many times. One end of the junction is discordant with germline, which a read error may explain. The rearrangement joins TRBV6-2 or TRBV6-3 to TRBJ2-3; 16 bases are shared with TRBD2. Germline CDR1 is MNHEY and CDR2 is SVGEGT. This CDR3 has 14 residues. CDR3 nucleotides: TGTGCCAGCAGACCCGGGACTAGCGGGAGGGGTCAGGACTTT. This codes for CASRPGTSGRGQDF.

This clonotype was picked up many times. The chain recombines TRBV7-2 with TRBJ2-5; maybe TRBD1 (6 bases). The germline V gene encodes CDR1 SGHTA and CDR2 FQGNSA. V was clipped by 1 base and J by 2 bases, with 14 bases between them. This CDR3 is 16 amino acids long. The CDR3 nucleotides read TGTGCCAGCAGCTTAGGGCCGACAGGCGGACAAGAGACCCAGTACTTC. This translates into CASSLGPTGGQETQYF.

This clonotype was observed at least ten times. Given the absence of the conserved phenylalanine or tryptophan at the CDR3 end, a read error is likely. The rearrangement joins TRBV20-1 to TRBJ2-7; D not certain. This CDR3 is 13 amino acids long. From germline, CDR1 is DFQATT and CDR2 SNEGSKA (reference sequence). V lost 3 bases and J 7 bases, leaving 16 bases between the germline ends. In DNA form, the CDR3 reads TGCAGTGCTAGGACGGGTTTCTCCGAGGAGCAGTACTCC. It encodes CSARTGFSEEQYS.

The table lists this clonotype with many counts. The chain has TRBV27 and TRBJ2-5, with D unclear. This CDR3 spans 12 amino acids. V shed 5 bases and J shed 5 bases, with 9 bases lying between them. Germline-derived CDR1 and CDR2 are MNHEY and SMNVEV (reference sequence). The CDR3 DNA reads as TGTGCCAGCAGTCAACGGCGGGAGACCCAGTACTTC. As protein: CASSQRRETQYF.

In this sample, this clonotype turned up many times. The chain links TRBV6-6 to TRBJ2-7; D is undetermined. The CDR3 is made up of 13 amino acids. Germline V gene lookup returns CDR1 MNHNY and CDR2 SVGAGI (reference sequence). Between the trimmed V and J ends, which lost 2 bases and 6 bases, there was a span of 11 bases. The CDR3 nucleotides read TGTGCCAGCAGTTACGACGAATGGTCCGAGCAGTACTTC. The encoded protein is CASSYDEWSEQYF.